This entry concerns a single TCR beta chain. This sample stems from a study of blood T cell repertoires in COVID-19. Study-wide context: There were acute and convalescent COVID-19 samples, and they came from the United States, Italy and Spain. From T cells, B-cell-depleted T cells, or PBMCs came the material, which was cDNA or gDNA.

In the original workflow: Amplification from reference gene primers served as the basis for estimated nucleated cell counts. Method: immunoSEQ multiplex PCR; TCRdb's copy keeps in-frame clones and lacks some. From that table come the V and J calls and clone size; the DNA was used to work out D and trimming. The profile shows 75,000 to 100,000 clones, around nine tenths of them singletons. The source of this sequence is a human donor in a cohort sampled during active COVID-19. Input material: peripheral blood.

Here the CDR3 reads CAISARDMGNTIYF. The CDR3 bases are TGTGCCATCAGCGCCCGGGACATGGGAAACACCATATATTTT. This chain links TRBV10-3 with TRBJ1-3, with D possibly being TRBD1 (6 bases). Germline CDR1 and CDR2: ENHRY and SYGVKD. The CDR3 extends over 14 amino acids. Between the trimmed V and J ends, which lost 6 bases and 4 bases, there was a span of 13 bases.